This is a list of T cell receptor beta chains from one sample in a study of shared clonotypes between healthy human individuals. Some clones are missing from TCRdb's copy, which holds only in-frame ones; the method was immunoSEQ multiplex PCR. The sample has roughly 2.5 million clones, around 94% seen once. Sequencing input: naive CD4+ T cells sorted from blood. These receptors were obtained from a man younger than 30 in good health. Each CDR3 is given with its conserved first and last residue. A D gene is named only where the DNA matches it firmly. Some rows have no size entry. The others give once, few or many, or a class for an expanded clone.

j_call	v_call	d_call	clone_size	cdr3_nt	cdr3_aa
TRBJ2-5	TRBV11-2	TRBD1	.	TGTGCCAGCAGCTTAGTTCCCGGACAGGGCCAAGAGACCCAGTACTTC	CASSLVPGQGQETQYF
TRBJ2-7	TRBV11-2	.	.	TGTGCCAGCAGCTTGGAAACAAGGGACTACGAGCAGTACTTC	CASSLETRDYEQYF
TRBJ2-3	TRBV19	TRBD1	once	TGTGCCAGTAAACCGGGACAGGGGAGGGATGGGCAGTATTTT	CASKPGQGRDGQYF
TRBJ1-5	TRBV7-2	.	.	TGTGCCAGCAGCCCGCTGGGGGCAGGGGGCAATCAGCCCCAGCATTTT	CASSPLGAGGNQPQHF
TRBJ1-1	TRBV6-5	TRBD1	.	TGTGCCAGCAGTTCACAGGGGACGAACACTGAAGCTTTCTTT	CASSSQGTNTEAFF
TRBJ1-5	TRBV4-1	.	.	TGCGCCAGCAGGGGCGAACTCAATCAGCCCCAGCATTTT	CASRGELNQPQHF
TRBJ1-4	TRBV6-4	.	.	TGTGCCAGCAGAGTAAACCCGGGAAAGTTCTTT	CASRVNPGKFF
TRBJ2-7	TRBV2	.	.	TGTGCCAGCACCGTCGGCGGGGTTGGTTACGAGCAGTACTTC	CASTVGGVGYEQYF
TRBJ1-1	TRBV10-3	.	few	TGTGCCATCAGTGACAGACAGAACACTGAAGCTTTCTTT	CAISDRQNTEAFF
TRBJ1-2	TRBV6-6	.	.	TGTGCCAGCAGTTCGGACAGTTCTAACTATGGCTACACCTTC	CASSSDSSNYGYTF
TRBJ1-1	TRBV7-9	.	.	TGTGCCAGCAGCCCCCCGGCCGGCACTGAAGCTTTCTTT	CASSPPAGTEAFF
TRBJ2-1	TRBV11-2	.	.	TGTGCCAGCAGCCCCAGTCGGGATTACAATGAGCAGTTCTTC	CASSPSRDYNEQFF
TRBJ2-7	TRBV15	.	.	TGTGCCTCGTCCGACAGTCTCTACGAGCAGTACTTC	CASSDSLYEQYF
TRBJ2-5	TRBV7-2	TRBD1	.	TGTGCCAGCAGCTCAGAAGGCAACAGGGGGGACCGAAGAGAGACCCAGTACTTC	CASSSEGNRGDRRETQYF
TRBJ2-5	TRBV6-1	TRBD2	.	TGTGCCAGCACCTCTAGCGGGCTACAAGAGACCCAGTACTTC	CASTSSGLQETQYF
TRBJ2-7	TRBV2	.	.	TGTGCCAGCAGTGAGAGGACAGTCGAGCAGTACTTC	CASSERTVEQYF
TRBJ2-2	TRBV4-1	.	.	TGCGCCAGCAGCCAAGAGGGGCTAACGAACACCGGGGAGCTGTTTTTT	CASSQEGLTNTGELFF
TRBJ2-5	TRBV7-2	.	.	TGTGCCAGCAGCTTAGATCACTCGCGATCAGAGACCCAGTACTTC	CASSLDHSRSETQYF
TRBJ1-1	TRBV7-2	.	.	TGTGCCAGCAGCTTCCAGGTTGGGAACACTGAAGCTTTCTTT	CASSFQVGNTEAFF
TRBJ2-5	TRBV10-2	.	.	TGCGCCAGCAGTTATGAGACACCTCAAGAGACCCAGTACTTC	CASSYETPQETQYF